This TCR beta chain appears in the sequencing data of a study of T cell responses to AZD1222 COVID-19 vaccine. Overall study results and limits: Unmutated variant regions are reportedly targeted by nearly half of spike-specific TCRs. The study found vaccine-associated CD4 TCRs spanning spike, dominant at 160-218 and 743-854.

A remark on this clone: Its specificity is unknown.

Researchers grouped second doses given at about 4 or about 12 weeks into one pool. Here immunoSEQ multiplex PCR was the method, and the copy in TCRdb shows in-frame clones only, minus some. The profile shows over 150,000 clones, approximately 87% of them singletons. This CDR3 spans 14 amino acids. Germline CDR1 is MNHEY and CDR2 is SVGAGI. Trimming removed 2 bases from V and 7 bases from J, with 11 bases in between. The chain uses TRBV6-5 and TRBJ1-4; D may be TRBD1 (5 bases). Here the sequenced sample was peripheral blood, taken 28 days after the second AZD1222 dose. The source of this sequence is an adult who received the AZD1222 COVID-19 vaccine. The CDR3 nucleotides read TGTGCCAGCAGTTACGGCAGGGCGGGTGAAAAACTGTTTTTT. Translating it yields CASSYGRAGEKLFF.